What follows describes a single T cell receptor beta chain. What it binds is unknown. PCR employed 60 Vbeta and 13 Jbeta primers. Method: immunoSEQ multiplex PCR; TCRdb's copy keeps in-frame clones and lacks some. The profile shows roughly 71,000 clones, roughly 74% of them singletons. The data derive from a study of cytomegalovirus exposure and HLA in healthy donors. Points from the study as a whole: Accurate predictions that matched the HLA-A and HLA-B alleles of most subjects were reportedly made from TCR beta sequences. 87-base-pair reads could not separate some V segments, including TRBV6-2 and TRBV6-3. Within a later analysis, the majority of CMV-associated TCR beta chains appeared HLA-restricted.

Nominally healthy donors provided the samples, though records likely missed some immune exposures. The CDR3 has 16 amino acids. Trimming cost V 2 bases and J 0 bases; bases outside gene matches: 5. Looked up from germline, CDR1 is MGHDK and CDR2 is SYGVNS. Sequencing was done on a sample of PBMCs. This chain joins TRBV25-1 and TRBJ1-2; 8 bases map to TRBD1. This TCR came from a human donor in good health. The CDR3 is CASSEVGTGANYGYTF. The CDR3 DNA sequence: TGTGCCAGCAGTGAAGTCGGGACAGGAGCTAACTATGGCTACACCTTC.